The 23 T cell receptor beta chains reported below all come from one sample, sequenced in a study of graft-versus-host responses after intestinal transplantation. Clones were sequenced by immunoSEQ multiplex PCR, and TCRdb holds only the in-frame ones, with some missing. The sample gives fewer than 8,000 clones, over 20% of which show up once; more than 5% is in the top ten. The specimen was alloreactive CD4+ T cells from a mixed lymphocyte reaction culture, collected before transplantation. The subset denotes: CFSE-low proliferating T cells sorted from roughly six-day pre-transplant mixed lymphocyte reaction (GvH or HvG direction). Receptors originate from a human patient who was an organ donor for intestinal transplantation.

This clone was seen only a few times. The genes are TRBV6-1 and TRBJ2-7; D is possibly TRBD1 (5 bases). The CDR3 is made up of 15 amino acids. V was clipped by 5 bases and J by 1 base, with 15 bases between them. CDR1 and CDR2 (germline): MNHNS, SASEGT. CDR3 amino acids: CASSHRGAGSYEQYF. Written as DNA, the CDR3 is TGTGCCAGCAGTCACCGTGGGGCAGGGTCCTACGAGCAGTACTTC.

The sample holds a few counts of this clone. The genes are TRBV11-3 and TRBJ1-1; no definite D call. This CDR3 contains 14 residues. Trimming took off 1 base at V and 5 bases at J, with 11 bases between the two ends. The V gene's germline CDR1 is SGHNT and CDR2 YENEEA. CDR3 DNA: TGTGCCAGCAGCTTAGTCGAGGTTCTTACTGAAGCTTTCTTT. This encodes CASSLVEVLTEAFF.

The chain links TRBV4-2 to TRBJ2-7; D unresolved. V was clipped by 5 bases and J by 2 bases, with 10 bases between them. The CDR3 covers 13 residues. Germline values: CDR1 LGHNA, CDR2 YNFKEQ. This chain's CDR3 is CASSWDSPYEQYF. CDR3 coding DNA: TGTGCCAGCAGCTGGGATAGCCCCTACGAGCAGTACTTC.

This clone occurred a few times. This chain joins TRBV30 and TRBJ2-6; D unclear. The CDR3 length is 13 residues. V lost 3 bases, J lost 1 base, and 4 bases lay in between. The germline V gene encodes CDR1 GTSNPN and CDR2 SVGIG (reference sequence). The CDR3 loop is CAWRLSGANVLTF. CDR3 DNA: TGTGCCTGGAGACTATCTGGGGCCAACGTCCTGACTTTC.

The sample holds a few counts of this clone. The chain carries TRBV7-2 and TRBJ2-7; tentative D call: TRBD2 (7 bases). The CDR3 spans 16 residues. Trimming stripped 2 bases from V and 4 bases from J, with 18 bases between. Germline values: CDR1 SGHTA, CDR2 FQGNSA. The CDR3 region is CASSLFVGGPWYEQYF. The CDR3, as DNA: TGTGCCAGCAGCTTATTCGTCGGGGGGCCGTGGTACGAGCAGTACTTC.

The chain recombines TRBV6-1 with TRBJ2-1; 8 bases are a match to TRBD1. Trimming took 4 bases from V and 4 from J; bases not matched to a gene: 9. The CDR3 consists of 16 residues. Per the germline V gene, CDR1 is MNHNS and CDR2 is SASEGT. The DNA for the CDR3 is TGTGCCAGCAGTGGGGGACAGGCGAGACGTTACAATGAGCAGTTCTTC. Its translation: CASSGGQARRYNEQFF.

DNA for the CDR3: TGTGCCAGCAGGTCCACTAGGTACGGCTCCTACGAGCAGTACTTC. It is translated as CASRSTRYGSYEQYF. The chain has TRBV6-5 and TRBJ2-7; tentatively, D is TRBD2 (5 bases). V lost 6 bases, J lost 0 bases, and 15 bases lay in between. Germline loops: CDR1 MNHEY, CDR2 SVGAGI. The length of the CDR3 is 15 residues.

This chain connects TRBV6-1 to TRBJ1-3; possibly TRBD1 for D (5 bases). The germline V gene encodes CDR1 MNHNS and CDR2 SASEGT. The CDR3 covers 13 residues. Trimming cost V 5 bases and J 4 bases, with 9 bases left between them. CDR3 loop: CASSWNRGNTIYF. For the CDR3, the DNA is TGTGCCAGCAGTTGGAACAGGGGAAACACCATATATTTT.

The chain combines TRBV7-2 with TRBJ2-3; D not certain. The germline CDR1 and CDR2 sequences are SGHTA and FQGNSA. V shed 2 bases and J shed 5 bases, with 8 bases lying between them. The CDR3 length is 13 residues. The CDR3 sequence: CASSLWVRDTQYF. The CDR3 DNA follows: TGTGCCAGCAGCTTATGGGTCAGAGATACGCAGTATTTT. The entire variable domain, with the rest obtained from reference TRBV7-2 and TRBJ2-3, is as follows: GAGVSQSPSNKVTEKGKDVELRCDPISGHTALYWYRQSLGQGLEFLIYFQGNSAPDKSGLPSDRFSAERTGGSVSTLTIQRTQQEDSAVYLCASSLWVRDTQYFGPGTRLTVL.

This clone is labeled large. This chain uses TRBV6-1 with TRBJ2-2; D is undetermined. Germline CDR1 is MNHNS and CDR2 is SASEGT. The CDR3 covers 14 residues. The V gene lost 2 bases and the J gene lost 4 bases, with 8 bases spanning the gap. This CDR3 is CASSELVVTGELFF. Written as DNA, the CDR3 is TGTGCCAGCAGTGAACTCGTTGTCACCGGGGAGCTGTTTTTT.

This clone occurred many times. The chain is built from TRBV6-1 and TRBJ2-3, with D perhaps TRBD1 (6 bases). V lost 6 bases to trimming and J lost 5 bases, with 12 bases between them. CDR1 is MNHNS and CDR2 is SASEGT in the germline V gene. This CDR3 comprises 13 residues. The CDR3: CASRLTGLDTQYF. CDR3 DNA sequence: TGTGCCAGCAGACTAACAGGGTTAGATACGCAGTATTTT.

The chain links TRBV7-6 to TRBJ1-2; 8 bases match TRBD1. Germline CDR1 and CDR2: SGHVS and FNYEAQ. After removal of 1 base from V and 6 bases from J, the junction contained 7 bases not matched to a gene. The CDR3 has 15 residues. Written as DNA, the CDR3 is TGTGCCAGCAGCTTAGGCCAGGGGGCGTACGATGGCTACACCTTC. It is translated as CASSLGQGAYDGYTF.

This clone is judged medium-sized. The chain is built from TRBV18 and TRBJ2-7; D gene ambiguous. Germline CDR1 reads KGHSH; CDR2 reads LQKENI. Deletions cut 2 bases from V and 4 bases from J, with 12 bases between. The CDR3 length is 14 residues. The CDR3 nucleotides read TGTGCCAGCTCACCATCGTCCTCGGGTTACGAGCAGTACTTC. This codes for CASSPSSSGYEQYF. Full variable domain (rest looked up from reference TRBV18 and TRBJ2-7): NAGVMQNPRHLVRRRGQEARLRCSPMKGHSHVYWYRQLPEEGLKFMVYLQKENIIDESGMPKERFSAEFPKEGPSILRIQQVVRGDSAAYFCASSPSSSGYEQYFGPGTRLTVT.

This clone was found a few times. A read error may produce the germline difference seen at one junction end. V and J are TRBV4-1 and TRBJ2-7; no reliable D call. CDR3 length equals 13 residues. CDR1 MGHRA and CDR2 YSYEKL come from the germline V gene. The CDR3 spells CASSPKDVYEQYF. Here the CDR3 DNA reads TGTGCCAGCAGCCCCAAGGACGTCTACGAGCAGTACTTC.

The gene calls are TRBV7-2 and TRBJ2-5; TRBD2 agrees at 7 bases. The germline gives CDR1 SGHTA, CDR2 FQGNSA. The CDR3 is 13 amino acids. V lost 3 bases and J lost 9; bases outside the gene matches: 7. The CDR3 bases are TGTGCCAGCAGCTTTAGTGTGGGGGGGGCCCAGTACTTC. The encoded protein is CASSFSVGGAQYF.

This clone was seen more than once but under ten times. The genes are TRBV7-9 and TRBJ2-4; unclear D gene. Trimming took 1 base from V and 0 from J, leaving 10 bases between them. The CDR3 length is 16 residues. In germline, CDR1 is SEHNR, CDR2 FQNEAQ (reference sequence). CDR3 sequence: CASSLVGTIAKNIQYF. The CDR3 DNA sequence: TGTGCCAGCAGCTTAGTCGGTACTATAGCCAAAAACATTCAGTACTTC.

The V gene is TRBV7-2, the J gene TRBJ2-3; TRBD2 might be the D (5 bases). Trimming removed 2 bases at V and 6 bases at J, with 21 bases between. Per germline, CDR1 SGHTA and CDR2 FQGNSA. The CDR3 is 17 amino acids. CDR3 amino acids: CASSLSPSGVRGDTQYF. The CDR3 bases are TGTGCCAGCAGCTTATCCCCCTCCGGGGTCAGAGGGGATACGCAGTATTTT.

Only a few counts were recorded for this clone. This chain links TRBV7-2 with TRBJ2-5; 7 bases match TRBD1. Per germline, CDR1 SGHTA and CDR2 FQGNSA. This CDR3 is built from 19 residues. V trimming: 5 bases; J trimming: 4 bases; junction bases outside the gene matches: 22. CDR3 coding DNA: TGTGCCAGCAGCCCGCAGGGGGACAGAGGAGCGTGGATGGCAGAGACCCAGTACTTC. Translating it yields CASSPQGDRGAWMAETQYF.

The chain couples TRBV29-1 to TRBJ1-1; 9 bases agree with TRBD1. Germline values: CDR1 SQVTM, CDR2 ANQGSEA. With 6 bases clipped from V and 0 bases from J, the junction kept 8 bases outside the gene matches. The CDR3 totals 15 residues. CDR3 sequence: CSVRDRVHMNTEAFF. CDR3 bases: TGCAGCGTCCGGGACAGGGTCCATATGAACACTGAAGCTTTCTTT.

This clone was observed a few times. Here the CDR3 reads CASSLQYSLYGYTF. The CDR3 region has the DNA TGTGCCAGCAGCTTACAGTACAGCCTATATGGCTACACCTTC. The chain has TRBV7-9 and TRBJ1-2; no definite D call. In germline, CDR1 is SEHNR, CDR2 FQNEAQ (reference sequence). This CDR3 has 14 amino acids. Trimming removed 2 bases from V and 5 bases from J, with 12 bases in between.

The chain combines TRBV11-3 with TRBJ2-2, with a weak D call TRBD2 (5 bases). CDR1 is SGHNT and CDR2 is YENEEA in the germline V gene. The CDR3 loop spans 16 amino acids. Trimming stripped 5 bases from V and 7 bases from J, with 20 bases between. CDR3 sequence reads: CASSHSSGSAGGELFF. The CDR3 DNA reads as TGTGCCAGCAGCCACAGCTCCGGGTCTGCGGGCGGGGAGCTGTTTTTT.

This clone has only a few counts. The junction departs from the called germline gene at one end, perhaps through a read error. The J gene is TRBJ1-5, the V gene TRBV6-6; no clear D. CDR3 length equals 12 residues. In germline, CDR1 is MNHNY, CDR2 SVGAGI (reference sequence). This chain's CDR3 is CAISESIEPQHF. The CDR3 nucleotides read TGTGCCATCAGTGAGTCGATAGAGCCCCAGCATTTT.

The chain links TRBV20-1 to TRBJ1-1; tentatively, D is TRBD1 (5 bases). Germline CDR1 DFQATT, CDR2 SNEGSKA (reference sequence). V was pared by 7 bases and J by 3 bases, with 9 bases between. This CDR3 region has 11 residues. The CDR3 is CSGDSHTEAFF. The CDR3 DNA reads as TGCAGTGGCGACAGCCACACTGAAGCTTTCTTT.